The 9 T cell receptor beta chains below were found in one sample sequenced in a study of tumor-infiltrating lymphocytes in primary liver carcinoma. A primer matching the constant region was used to make TCR beta cDNA from approximately 520 ng of total RNA. Slightly modified ARM-PCR, run as three nested multiplex PCR rounds, produced the TCR beta libraries. PCR rounds one and two used TRBV1-TRBV30 forward primers with a C-beta reverse primer for around 11 cycles each. TCRdb itself ran the multiplex PCR reads through MiXCR, one entry per CDR3 protein. The sample records roughly 180,000 distinct CDR3 sequences, less than 65% being singletons. Alongside blood RNA obtained from unsorted whole blood, germline DNA was also extracted. Sequencing used peripheral blood. These receptors were obtained from a man in his forties or fifties with primary liver carcinoma and hepatitis B virus infection.

About this clonotype: This likely comes from a read error, as the CDR3 has no conserved phenylalanine or tryptophan at its end. V usage is TRBV11-2 and J usage is TRBJ2-5; the D gene could be TRBD1 or TRBD2 (6 bases each). Germline V CDR1 and CDR2: SGHAT, FQNNGV. Trimming left V 2 bases short and J 7 bases short, with 20 bases between. CDR3 length: 16 amino acids. The CDR3 reads CASSLQQGRSGVTQYL. Here the CDR3 DNA reads TGTGCCAGCAGCTTACAGCAGGGGAGGAGCGGTGTGACCCAGTACCTC.

With respect to this clonotype: A junction boundary mismatches the germline segment, possibly from a read error. This chain links TRBV11-2 with TRBJ2-2; D perhaps matches TRBD1 (6 bases). The CDR3 extends over 13 amino acids. Germline V lookup: CDR1 SGHAT, CDR2 FQNNGV. Here the CDR3 reads CTSQQGFTGELFF. The CDR3 DNA follows: TGTACCAGCCAACAGGGATTCACTGGGGAGCTGTTTTTT.

The rearrangement uses TRBV11-2 and TRBJ2-3; weak D call: TRBD1 (6 bases). Looked up from germline, CDR1 is SGHAT and CDR2 is FQNNGV. The CDR3 consists of 16 residues. The V and J ends lost 5 bases and 6 bases respectively, with 21 bases between them. The CDR3 DNA sequence: TGTGCCAGCAGCATTGGACAGAAAACCTCCACTGATACGCAGTATTTT. Its translation is CASSIGQKTSTDTQYF.

Details on this clonotype: A single base separates this from a much larger clone, so it may be a read error. The chain is built from TRBV29-1 and TRBJ2-7; 8 bases agree with TRBD1. With 8 bases clipped from V and 2 bases from J, the junction kept 17 bases outside the gene matches. CDR1 and CDR2 from the germline V gene are SQVTM and ANQGSEA. This CDR3 has 16 residues. The CDR3 region has the DNA TGCAGCATCGCTACCGGAGGGGGACAGGCTGCCTACGAGCAGTACTTC. Protein sequence: CSIATGGGQAAYEQYF.

This clonotype was seen once. The chain has TRBV6-2 or TRBV6-3 and TRBJ2-2, with D tentatively TRBD1 or TRBD2 (6 bases each). Germline lookup yields CDR1 MNHEY and CDR2 SVGEGT. The CDR3 sequence is 18 residues long. Trimming shortened V by 2 bases and J by 1 base, and 17 bases separated the two germline ends. This chain's CDR3 is CASSYAGTLSQNTGELFF. The CDR3 coding sequence is TGTGCCAGCAGTTACGCGGGGACACTATCACAGAACACCGGGGAGCTGTTTTTT.

The V and J genes are TRBV10-3 and TRBJ1-2, with D unresolved. V was cut by 4 bases and J by 6 bases, with 18 bases left in between. The CDR3 runs to 15 residues. Per the germline V gene, CDR1 is ENHRY and CDR2 is SYGVKD. The CDR3 DNA reads as TGTGCCATCAGTGGTGGACCTGGGCAGATTAATGGCTACACCTTC. Residues: CAISGGPGQINGYTF.

Points on this clonotype: One end of the junction is discordant with germline, which a read error may explain. V gene TRBV11-2 combines with J gene TRBJ2-5; 7 bases are a match to TRBD2. The germline V gene encodes CDR1 SGHAT and CDR2 FQNNGV. This CDR3 is 15 amino acids long. CDR3 in DNA: TGTGCCAGCGGCTTAGTTGCGGGAGATAGACAGACCCAGTACTTC. Translated, it gives CASGLVAGDRQTQYF. Together with reference TRBV11-2 and TRBJ2-5, the CDR3 gives the full variable domain: EAGVAQSPRYKIIEKRQSVAFWCNPISGHATLYWYQQILGQGPKLLIQFQNNGVVDDSQLPKDRFSAERLKGVDSTLKIQPAKLEDSAVYLCASGLVAGDRQTQYFGPGTRLLVL.

In the case of this clonotype: A much larger clone sits a single nucleotide away, making a read error possible. J is TRBJ2-2 and V is TRBV4-1; 13 bases fit TRBD2. The length of the CDR3 is 18 residues. Germline CDR1 is MGHRA and CDR2 is YSYEKL. Trimming cost V 1 base and J 6 bases; bases outside gene matches: 8. The CDR3 DNA reads TGCGCCAGCAGCCAAGGGCCGGGACTAGCGGGACGAGCCGGGGAGCTGTTTTTT. It codes for CASSQGPGLAGRAGELFF.

As for this clonotype: A read error is possible here, since a much larger clone lies one base away. CDR3 region: CATSDREKYQPQHF. DNA for the CDR3: TGTGCCACCTCGGACAGGGAGAAATATCAGCCCCAGCATTTT. The rearrangement joins TRBV10-3 to TRBJ1-5; 8 bases are shared with TRBD1. Germline V gene sequence: CDR1 ENHRY, CDR2 SYGVKD. This CDR3 is 14 amino acids long. Trimming removed 10 bases from V and 5 bases from J; junction bases left unmatched: 10.